This passage covers 9 T cell receptor beta chains from one sample sequenced in a study of T cell responses to AZD1222 COVID-19 vaccine. Profiled with immunoSEQ multiplex PCR; TCRdb holds only in-frame clones, not every one. The sample carries around 100,000 clones, around 87% recorded once. Sequencing used peripheral blood, obtained on day 0 of AZD1222 vaccination. The receptor set was obtained from an adult in good health.

CDR3 sequence: CASSIPGTTEAFF. CDR3 sequence (DNA): TGTGCCAGTAGTATCCCGGGGACCACTGAAGCTTTCTTT. This sequence joins TRBV19 and TRBJ1-1; TRBD1 is a possible D gene (5 bases). Germline V gene sequence: CDR1 LNHDA, CDR2 SQIVND (reference sequence). Trimming pared 3 bases from V and 4 bases from J, leaving 9 bases between. The CDR3 loop spans 13 amino acids.

The rearrangement uses TRBV9 and TRBJ2-5; 8 bases agree with TRBD1. Germline CDR1 reads SGDLS; CDR2 reads YYNGEE. Trimming at V came to 2 bases and at J to 5 bases, leaving 8 bases not matched to a gene. The CDR3 contains 15 residues. The CDR3 protein is CASSVDRGAEETQYF. The CDR3, as DNA: TGTGCCAGCAGCGTCGACAGGGGCGCAGAGGAGACCCAGTACTTC. Full variable domain (remainder filled in from reference TRBV9 and TRBJ2-5): DSGVTQTPKHLITATGQRVTLRCSPRSGDLSVYWYQQSLDQGLQFLIQYYNGEERAKGNILERFSAQQFPDLHSELNLSSLELGDSALYFCASSVDRGAEETQYFGPGTRLLVL.

The chain joins TRBV11-1 to TRBJ1-1; the D gene is possibly TRBD1 (6 bases). The CDR3 covers 14 residues. V was trimmed by 5 bases and J by 1 base, leaving 11 bases between them. Germline V CDR1 and CDR2: SGHAT, FQDESV (reference sequence). The CDR3 DNA is TGTGCCAGCAGCGAACAGGGAAGGAACACTGAAGCTTTCTTT. Translation: CASSEQGRNTEAFF.

The chain links TRBV18 to TRBJ1-1, with D possibly being TRBD1 (5 bases). Per germline, CDR1 KGHSH and CDR2 LQKENI. The V and J ends lost 6 bases and 1 base respectively, with 9 bases between them. This CDR3 is built from 13 residues. Here the CDR3 reads CASSTDRNTEAFF. In DNA, the CDR3 is TGTGCCAGCTCTACAGACAGGAACACTGAAGCTTTCTTT.

This clone was detected only once. The chain employs TRBV3-1 (or the pseudogene TRBV3-2) and TRBJ2-7; 12 nucleotides line up with TRBD1. With 5 bases clipped from V and 9 bases from J, the junction kept 11 bases outside the gene matches. Germline assignment: CDR1 LGHDT and CDR2 YNNKEL (reference sequence). The length of the CDR3 is 15 residues. This CDR3 reads CASSSHVGQGAVQYF. For the CDR3, the DNA is TGTGCCAGCAGCTCCCATGTGGGACAGGGGGCTGTGCAGTACTTC.

In the case of this clone: Distinct nucleotide sequences in the sample also encode this CDR3. DNA for the CDR3: TGTGCCAGCAGCTTAGGTGGGGGGCCTTCACCCCTCCACTTT. Amino acid sequence: CASSLGGGPSPLHF. The genes are TRBV7-2 and TRBJ1-6; TRBD1 might be the D (6 bases). With 1 base removed from V and 9 bases from J, the gap between germline ends came to 10 bases. CDR3 length: 14 residues. Germline lookup yields CDR1 SGHTA and CDR2 FQGNSA. Filled out from reference TRBV7-2 and TRBJ1-6, the complete variable domain reads GAGVSQSPSNKVTEKGKDVELRCDPISGHTALYWYRQSLGQGLEFLIYFQGNSAPDKSGLPSDRFSAERTGGSVSTLTIQRTQQEDSAVYLCASSLGGGPSPLHFGNGTRLTVT.

J is TRBJ1-5 and V is TRBV3-1 (or the pseudogene TRBV3-2); D is unresolved. Germline CDR1 and CDR2: LGHDT and YNNKEL (reference sequence). V was pared by 6 bases and J by 9 bases, with 15 bases between. The CDR3 loop spans 13 amino acids. CDR3 in amino acids: CASSQSQTRPQHF. The CDR3 coding sequence is TGTGCCAGCAGTCAGAGCCAAACTCGGCCCCAGCATTTT.

This clone was observed a single time. This chain links TRBV7-3 with TRBJ2-7, with TRBD1 matching 10 bases. Germline-derived CDR1 and CDR2 are SGHTA and FQGTGA. This CDR3 spans 15 amino acids. The J segment lost 2 bases and the V segment lost 2 bases, leaving 3 bases of the junction unmatched. The DNA for the CDR3 is TGTGCCAGCAGCTTAGGGACAGGGGATACCTACGAGCAGTACTTC. Translated, it gives CASSLGTGDTYEQYF.

This chain uses TRBV5-5 with TRBJ2-7; 9 bases agree with TRBD1. V lost 1 base, J lost 4 bases, and 9 bases stayed unmatched. Per the germline V gene, CDR1 is SGHKS and CDR2 is YYEKEE (reference sequence). The CDR3 length is 16 residues. This CDR3 reads CASSLYIGTGSYEQYF. The CDR3 DNA reads TGTGCCAGCAGCTTGTATATAGGGACAGGGTCGTACGAGCAGTACTTC.